Only a few counts were recorded for the clone carrying this T cell receptor beta chain. These data belong to a study of blood T cell repertoires in COVID-19. Looking at the study overall: Both acute and convalescent COVID-19 samples were obtained from the United States, Italy and Spain.

Self-reported history from a screening survey and questionnaire set each donor's cohort. In the authors' workflow: Cell counts per sample came from amplifying reference gene primers. Only in-frame clones appear in the TCRdb table, and some are missing; sequencing was by immunoSEQ multiplex PCR. For V, J and clone size, that table is used; D and trimming come from the DNA. The sample contains roughly 400,000 clones, about nine tenths of which appear only once. This clonotype originated in a woman younger than 45 who had recovered from COVID-19. Source material: PBMCs or T cells enriched from blood (not recorded which).

CDR3 in DNA: TGTGCCAGTAGTATCGGGGAAGTGGACGGCTACACCTTC. Translating gives CASSIGEVDGYTF. The chain combines TRBV19 with TRBJ1-2; no firm D call. The CDR3 is 13 residues long. V gave up 3 bases and J gave up 8 bases, with 13 bases separating them. Germline values: CDR1 LNHDA, CDR2 SQIVND (reference sequence).